This TCR beta chain came from a study of metastatic and nonmetastatic thyroid tumors. Study details: Thyroid patients, malignant and benign, had repertoires compared across blood and tumor or nodule tissue.

This clone is labeled medium-sized (0.01 to 0.1%). The antigen remains unidentified. Germline-derived CDR1 and CDR2 are MNHNY and SVGAGI (reference sequence). Trimming cost V 0 bases and J 1 base, with 18 bases left between them. The length of the CDR3 is 19 residues. The authors' processing: Building a distant-metastasis classifier for papillary thyroid cancer drew on CDR3 differences across clinicopathological groups. TCRdb redid the clone calls on the PCR reads using MiXCR. In this record, the V and J calls reflect TCRdb's handling and not the investigators' own analysis. The repertoire has around 20,000 clones, roughly 10% of them found once; the top ten carry approximately 8%. Study findings and constraints: Reported TCR beta diversity, measured in blood and tumor, was significantly higher for malignant thyroid tumors than for benign nodules.

Not a single patient had been given any form of treatment at any point before undergoing thyroid surgery. This clonotype originated in a female donor with papillary thyroid cancer or a benign thyroid nodule (not recorded which). Some clones in this sample may be carry-over from other donors' samples. The gene calls are TRBV6-6 and TRBJ2-2; D might be TRBD1 (6 bases). The sequencing sample was made of blood. CDR3 DNA: TGTGCCAGCAGTTACTCCGAACCGGGTCGCAGGGGGAACACCGGGGAGCTGTTTTTT. Translating gives CASSYSEPGRRGNTGELFF.